Following are 10 T cell receptor beta chains from one sample sequenced in a study of T cell responses to AZD1222 COVID-19 vaccine. TCRdb's copy holds only in-frame clones and misses some; the assay was immunoSEQ multiplex PCR. The table shows approximately 150,000 clones, with over 80% occurring only once. This sample comprised peripheral blood, obtained on day 0 of AZD1222 vaccination. Receptors were obtained from an adult in good health.

Remarks on this clone: One junction end disagrees with the germline gene, perhaps due to a read error. The chain joins TRBV19 to TRBJ1-5; 9 bases are shared with TRBD1. CDR3 length equals 15 residues. Germline loops: CDR1 LNHDA, CDR2 SQIVND (reference sequence). CDR3 region: CASSIVTGGNQPQHF. In nucleotides, the CDR3 is TGTGCCAGTAGTATAGTTACAGGGGGCAACCAGCCCCAGCATTTT.

This sequence joins TRBV19 and TRBJ2-5; TRBD1 or TRBD2 may be the D gene (5 bases each). Germline lookup yields CDR1 LNHDA and CDR2 SQIVND (reference sequence). Deletions cut 1 base from V and 5 bases from J, with 5 bases between. The CDR3 is 12 residues long. CDR3: CASSIGDETQYF. The CDR3 DNA is TGTGCCAGTAGTATAGGGGACGAGACCCAGTACTTC.

The chain carries TRBV10-3 and TRBJ2-1, with 9 bases that match TRBD2. Germline loops: CDR1 ENHRY, CDR2 SYGVKD. The CDR3 is 13 residues long. V shed 9 bases and J 6 bases; nucleotides not matched to a gene: 6. The DNA of the CDR3 is TGTGCCATAAACATGGGACTAGCCAATGAGCAGTTCTTC. Translation: CAINMGLANEQFF.

The rearrangement uses TRBV18 and TRBJ2-1, with 7 positions matching TRBD1. Germline CDR1 reads KGHSH; CDR2 reads LQKENI. V was pared by 5 bases and J by 2 bases, with 6 bases of the junction left unmatched. The CDR3 is 15 residues long. The CDR3, as DNA: TGTGCCAGCTCAAATACGACAGGGCCCTACAATGAGCAGTTCTTC. Encoded protein: CASSNTTGPYNEQFF.

This chain joins TRBV10-3 and TRBJ2-2; TRBD1 agrees at 12 bases. This CDR3 spans 17 amino acids. Germline CDR1 ENHRY, CDR2 SYGVKD. Trimming at V came to 3 bases and at J to 7 bases, leaving 9 bases not matched to a gene. Written as DNA, the CDR3 is TGTGCCATCAGTGAATCCACCGGGACAGGGGGCCACGGGGAGCTGTTTTTT. Amino acids: CAISESTGTGGHGELFF.

This chain connects TRBV18 to TRBJ2-7, with 9 bases aligning to TRBD1. V shed 3 bases and J 2 bases; nucleotides not matched to a gene: 5. Per the germline V gene, CDR1 is KGHSH and CDR2 is LQKENI. The CDR3 length is 15 residues. The CDR3 DNA reads as TGTGCCAGCTCACCGGGGACAGGGACAACCTACGAGCAGTACTTC. Translated, it gives CASSPGTGTTYEQYF.

The gene calls are TRBV28 and TRBJ1-2; D possibly corresponds to TRBD1 (6 bases). V gave up 6 bases and J gave up 3 bases, with 11 bases separating them. The CDR3 has 13 amino acids. From germline, CDR1 is MDHEN and CDR2 SYDVKM. The CDR3 is CASSTGADYGYTF. The CDR3 DNA follows: TGTGCCAGCAGCACGGGGGCCGACTATGGCTACACCTTC.

The chain combines TRBV27 with TRBJ1-6, with 7 bases identical to TRBD1. The CDR3 spans 16 residues. CDR1 and CDR2 from the germline V gene are MNHEY and SMNVEV (reference sequence). J gave up 3 bases and V 3 bases, and 5 bases lay outside the gene matches. The CDR3 DNA reads as TGTGCCAGCAGTTTTGAGGGGGCCCGCTATAATTCACCCCTCCACTTT. Translation: CASSFEGARYNSPLHF.

The gene calls are TRBV5-1 and TRBJ1-5; 9 nucleotides match TRBD1. The V gene's germline CDR1 is SGHRS and CDR2 YFSETQ. V lost 3 bases to trimming and J lost 16 bases; unmatched junction nucleotides: 17. The CDR3 contains 15 residues. CDR3 residues: CASSSSPGTGPPLHF. The CDR3 region has the DNA TGCGCCAGCAGCTCCAGTCCCGGGACAGGGCCTCCTCTACATTTT. The whole variable domain, filled in from reference TRBV5-1 and TRBJ1-5, reads KAGVTQTPRYLIKTRGQQVTLSCSPISGHRSVSWYQQTPGQGLQFLFEYFSETQRNKGNFPGRFSGRQFSNSRSEMNVSTLELGDSALYLCASSSSPGTGPPLHFGDGTRLSIL.

The rearrangement joins TRBV6-4 to TRBJ2-7; 7 bases fit TRBD1. The CDR3 is 13 residues long. CDR1 and CDR2 (germline): MRHNA, SNTAGT. The V segment lost 7 bases and the J segment 5 bases; nucleotides outside the gene matches: 8. The CDR3 reads CASTKDRVHEQYF. In DNA form, the CDR3 reads TGTGCCAGCACCAAAGACAGGGTCCACGAGCAGTACTTC.